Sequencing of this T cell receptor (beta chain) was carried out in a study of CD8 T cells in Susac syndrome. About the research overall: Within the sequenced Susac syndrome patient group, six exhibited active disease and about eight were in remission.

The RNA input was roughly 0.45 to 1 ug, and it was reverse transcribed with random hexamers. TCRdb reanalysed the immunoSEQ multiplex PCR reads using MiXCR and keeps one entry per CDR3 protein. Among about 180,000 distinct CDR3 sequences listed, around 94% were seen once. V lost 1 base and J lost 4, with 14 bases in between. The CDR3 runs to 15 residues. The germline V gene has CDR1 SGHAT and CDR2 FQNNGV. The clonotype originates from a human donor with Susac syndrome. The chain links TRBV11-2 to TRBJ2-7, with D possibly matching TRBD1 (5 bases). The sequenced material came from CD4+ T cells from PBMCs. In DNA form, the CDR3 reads TGTGCCAGCAGCTTAGGTAGGGGAATAGGGTACGAGCAGTACTTC. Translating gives CASSLGRGIGYEQYF.